These 9 T cell receptor beta chains were sequenced from one sample in a study of T-cell reconstitution after alpha-beta-depleted transplantation in children. The TCRbeta library incorporated unique molecular identifiers. TCRdb used MiXCR to reprocess the PCR reads, holding one entry per CDR3 protein. The sample shows roughly 150,000 distinct CDR3 sequences, around 10% of them seen only once. The sequences come from PBMCs, collected before TCRalphabeta/CD19-depleted stem cell transplant. The receptors were sampled from a boy younger than 10 with acute myeloid leukemia, due to receive a stem cell transplant.

At least ten counts were recorded for this clonotype. The genes are TRBV6-1 and TRBJ1-4; no clear D gene. This CDR3 comprises 14 residues. V lost 7 bases, J lost 0 bases, and 9 bases lay in between. Germline-derived CDR1 and CDR2 are MNHNS and SASEGT. CDR3 loop: CASKTDATNEKLFF. As DNA, the CDR3 is TGTGCCAGCAAAACGGACGCAACTAATGAAAAACTGTTTTTT.

This clonotype came up many times. The chain combines TRBV24-1 with TRBJ2-1; 8 nucleotides line up with TRBD2. The CDR3 is 18 residues long. The V segment lost 3 bases and the J segment 7 bases; nucleotides outside the gene matches: 16. CDR1 and CDR2 (germline): KGHDR, SFDVKD. The CDR3 DNA reads as TGTGCCACCAGTGATGCCACCGGGACTAGAAAAAGGTCAAATGAGCAGTTCTTC. Protein product: CATSDATGTRKRSNEQFF.

This clonotype has a count of ten or more. V is TRBV25-1 and J is TRBJ2-1; possibly TRBD2 for D (5 bases). CDR3 length: 14 amino acids. V was trimmed by 4 bases and J by 2 bases, leaving 9 bases between them. The germline V gene has CDR1 MGHDK and CDR2 SYGVNS. Here the CDR3 DNA reads TGTGCCAGCAGTGGTACCGGGACCTACAATGAGCAGTTCTTC. Translation gives CASSGTGTYNEQFF. Filled out from reference TRBV25-1 and TRBJ2-1, the complete variable domain reads EADIYQTPRYLVIGTGKKITLECSQTMGHDKMYWYQQDPGMELHLIHYSYGVNSTEKGDLSSESTVSRIRTEHFPLTLESARPSHTSQYLCASSGTGTYNEQFFGPGTRLTVL.

The chain links TRBV3-1 to TRBJ1-1; tentative D call: TRBD1 (6 bases). The germline CDR1 and CDR2 sequences are LGHDT and YNNKEL (reference sequence). Deletions cut 0 bases from V and 8 bases from J, with 16 bases between. There are 15 residues in the CDR3. The CDR3 sequence is CASSQEYALGTEAFF. The CDR3 coding sequence is TGTGCCAGCAGCCAAGAGTACGCGTTGGGGACAGAAGCTTTCTTT.

This clonotype was seen repeatedly, ten times or more. The chain carries TRBV3-1 and TRBJ2-5; D uncertain. V gave up 1 base and J gave up 5 bases, with 14 bases separating them. The CDR3 contains 15 residues. The germline V gene has CDR1 LGHDT and CDR2 YNNKEL (reference sequence). CDR3 nucleotides: TGTGCCAGCAGCCAAGCCGCCCACGTGAAGGAGACCCAGTACTTC. This sequence encodes CASSQAAHVKETQYF.

This clonotype was seen repeatedly, ten times or more. The chain couples TRBV3-1 to TRBJ1-6; D is unclear. The germline V gene encodes CDR1 LGHDT and CDR2 YNNKEL (reference sequence). This CDR3 is built from 14 residues. Trimming took 1 base from V and 6 from J, leaving 7 bases between them. Here the CDR3 reads CASSQAPPNSPLHF. The CDR3 coding sequence is TGTGCCAGCAGCCAAGCTCCCCCTAATTCACCCCTCCACTTT.

At least ten counts were recorded for this clonotype. The chain combines TRBV7-9 with TRBJ1-1; 11 bases agree with TRBD1. CDR1 is SEHNR and CDR2 is FQNEAQ in the germline V gene (reference sequence). The CDR3 contains 13 residues. The junction had 5 bases not matched to a gene; V was cut back by 9 bases and J by 5 bases. The CDR3 here is CASGQGAMTEAFF. CDR3 bases: TGTGCCAGTGGACAGGGGGCGATGACTGAAGCTTTCTTT.

This clonotype was recorded many times. This chain joins TRBV18 and TRBJ2-2; 11 bases match TRBD1. The CDR3 consists of 16 residues. The V gene's germline CDR1 is KGHSH and CDR2 LQKENI. The ends lost 6 bases at V and 9 bases at J; junction bases unmatched: 12. In DNA form, the CDR3 reads TGTGCCAGCTCTCACCGGGACAGGGGGGCAAACCGGGAGCTGTTTTTT. The encoded protein is CASSHRDRGANRELFF.

This clonotype was seen ten or more times. The V gene is TRBV6-1, the J gene TRBJ1-5; D not certain. Germline V gives CDR1 MNHNS, CDR2 SASEGT. This CDR3 comprises 15 residues. Trimming removed 7 bases at V and 1 base at J, with 14 bases between. The CDR3 region is CASTPARTSNQPQHF. The DNA for the CDR3 is TGTGCCAGCACCCCTGCCCGGACGAGCAATCAGCCCCAGCATTTT.